Each of the 18 T cell receptor beta chains below was sequenced from the same sample in a study of blood T cell repertoires in COVID-19. Sequenced by immunoSEQ multiplex PCR; TCRdb stores in-frame clones only, minus some. Among approximately 96,000 clones listed, 90% were seen once. Sequencing was carried out using peripheral blood. The receptor source for this set is a man between 60 and 70 years old with acute or convalescent COVID-19.

The chain links TRBV24-1 to TRBJ2-1; 10 positions match TRBD2. CDR3 length: 19 amino acids. V trimming: 4 bases; J trimming: 0 bases; junction bases outside the gene matches: 11. Germline loops: CDR1 KGHDR, CDR2 SFDVKD. CDR3 bases: TGTGCCACCAGTGACCCTCTGACTAGCGGGTCCGGCTCCTACAATGAGCAGTTCTTC. This translates into CATSDPLTSGSGSYNEQFF.

J is TRBJ2-7 and V is TRBV6-5; D may be TRBD1 (5 bases). Trimming left V 7 bases short and J 1 base short, with 14 bases between. This CDR3 is 14 amino acids long. The germline V gene encodes CDR1 MNHEY and CDR2 SVGAGI. The CDR3 DNA is TGTGCCAGCACCAGGGCCCTCTCTTCCTACGAGCAGTACTTC. Translation: CASTRALSSYEQYF.

This chain connects TRBV27 to TRBJ2-7; 9 bases agree with TRBD1. The trim removed 6 bases at V and 1 base at J, leaving 7 bases unmatched. The CDR3 loop spans 15 amino acids. CDR1 is MNHEY, CDR2 SMNVEV, per germline (reference sequence). CDR3: CASSPGQGESYEQYF. In DNA form, the CDR3 reads TGTGCCAGCAGCCCGGGACAGGGAGAGTCCTACGAGCAGTACTTC.

The chain recombines TRBV4-3 with TRBJ2-1; D is uncertain. V was cut by 1 base and J by 0 bases, with 7 bases left in between. Germline V gene data show CDR1 as LGHNA and CDR2 as YSLEER. This CDR3 spans 15 amino acids. The CDR3 DNA sequence: TGCGCCAGCAGCCAAGGGCTAGACTCCTACAATGAGCAGTTCTTC. Amino acids: CASSQGLDSYNEQFF.

The chain combines TRBV5-4 with TRBJ2-2, with TRBD1 matching 7 bases. Losses at the gene ends were 7 bases for V and 1 base for J; bases not matched to a gene: 7. The CDR3 extends over 15 amino acids. Germline values: CDR1 SGHNT, CDR2 YYREEE (reference sequence). The CDR3: CASGDRAKNTGELFF. In DNA form, the CDR3 reads TGTGCCAGCGGTGACAGGGCGAAGAACACCGGGGAGCTGTTTTTT.

The gene calls are TRBV6-5 and TRBJ2-7; maybe TRBD1 (6 bases). Trimming cost V 0 bases and J 2 bases, with 11 bases left between them. CDR1 MNHEY and CDR2 SVGAGI come from the germline V gene. CDR3 length: 15 amino acids. The CDR3 protein is CASSYSPGVAYEQYF. DNA of the CDR3: TGTGCCAGCAGTTACTCCCCAGGGGTGGCCTACGAGCAGTACTTC.

The V gene is TRBV4-2, the J gene TRBJ1-1, with D possibly TRBD1 on 5 matching bases. V lost 4 bases to trimming and J lost 0 bases, with 9 bases between them. CDR3 length: 14 amino acids. Germline CDR1 reads LGHNA; CDR2 reads YNFKEQ. The CDR3 nucleotides are TGTGCCAGCAGCCGAGCGGGACTGAACACTGAAGCTTTCTTT. Its protein product is CASSRAGLNTEAFF.

This sequence joins TRBV11-3 and TRBJ1-1; possible D gene TRBD1, 5 bases. Germline CDR1 reads SGHNT; CDR2 reads YENEEA. Trimming took off 8 bases at V and 5 bases at J, with 15 bases between the two ends. The CDR3 runs to 13 residues. Here the CDR3 reads CASCNVGETEAFF. CDR3 sequence (DNA): TGTGCCAGCTGTAATGTAGGGGAAACTGAAGCTTTCTTT.

This clone was seen only once. V is TRBV5-8 and J is TRBJ1-3, with TRBD1 identical over 8 bases. Trimming cost V 4 bases and J 7 bases; bases outside gene matches: 13. Germline CDR1 reads SGHTS; CDR2 reads YDEGEE. The CDR3 has 16 amino acids. The CDR3 nucleotides are TGTGCCAGCAGCGGCGACCCCCAGGGGGCTTTGAACACCATATATTTT. Its protein product is CASSGDPQGALNTIYF.

This rearrangement joins TRBV29-1 to TRBJ1-5, with D tentatively TRBD1 (6 bases). V was shortened by 4 bases and J by 4 bases, with 17 bases between the two germline ends. The CDR3 sequence is 15 residues long. Germline loops: CDR1 SQVTM, CDR2 ANQGSEA. In DNA, the CDR3 is TGCAGCGTTGCACAGGGATTCGGCTTGAATCAGCCCCAGCATTTT. It yields the protein CSVAQGFGLNQPQHF.

This chain joins TRBV6-5 and TRBJ2-6; 7 bases match TRBD2. Per germline, CDR1 MNHEY and CDR2 SVGAGI. The V segment lost 2 bases and the J segment 0 bases; nucleotides outside the gene matches: 1. The CDR3 runs to 16 residues. CDR3 sequence (DNA): TGTGCCAGCAGTTACGGGGGGGTCTCTGGGGCCAACGTCCTGACTTTC. This sequence encodes CASSYGGVSGANVLTF.

V and J are TRBV6-5 and TRBJ2-7, with 12 bases aligning to TRBD2. The CDR3 is 14 amino acids. Germline CDR1 MNHEY, CDR2 SVGAGI. After removal of 5 bases from V and 10 bases from J, the junction contained 9 bases not matched to a gene. The CDR3 DNA reads as TGTGCCAGCAGTAGACTAGCGGGAGTCACCCCCCAGTACTTC. Its translation is CASSRLAGVTPQYF.

V usage is TRBV9 and J usage is TRBJ1-2; 8 bases align to TRBD1. This CDR3 is 14 amino acids long. V trimming: 0 bases; J trimming: 4 bases; junction bases outside the gene matches: 2. Germline values: CDR1 SGDLS, CDR2 YYNGEE. CDR3 sequence (DNA): TGTGCCAGCAGCGTAGCACAGGGGGGCTATGGCTACACCTTC. It codes for CASSVAQGGYGYTF.

The rearrangement joins TRBV7-2 to TRBJ2-7; D perhaps matches TRBD2 (6 bases). Germline V gene lookup returns CDR1 SGHTA and CDR2 FQGNSA. This CDR3 region has 15 residues. Deletions cut 1 base from V and 1 base from J, with 11 bases between. CDR3 residues: CASSLGISGSYEQYF. CDR3 nucleotides: TGTGCCAGCAGCTTAGGAATTAGCGGTTCCTACGAGCAGTACTTC.

The V and J genes are TRBV19 and TRBJ2-3, with D perhaps TRBD2 (5 bases). There are 18 residues in the CDR3. Trimming shortened V by 0 bases and J by 2 bases, and 18 bases separated the two germline ends. The germline V gene encodes CDR1 LNHDA and CDR2 SQIVND (reference sequence). The CDR3 is CASSIDVGVGLVTDTQYF. CDR3 DNA: TGTGCCAGTAGTATAGATGTAGGAGTTGGACTTGTCACAGATACGCAGTATTTT.

V is TRBV4-1 and J is TRBJ1-2, with 8 positions matching TRBD1. V trimming: 4 bases; J trimming: 3 bases; junction bases outside the gene matches: 13. The CDR3 is 17 residues long. The germline CDR1 and CDR2 sequences are MGHRA and YSYEKL. In DNA, the CDR3 is TGCGCCAGCAGCCCCCAGGGGGCGAGAATGGTTGACTATGGCTACACCTTC. Translation gives CASSPQGARMVDYGYTF.

V is TRBV4-3 and J is TRBJ2-2, with a weak D call TRBD1 (6 bases). The germline V and J ends were trimmed by 8 bases and 5 bases, with 12 bases remaining between them. Germline V gene lookup returns CDR1 LGHNA and CDR2 YSLEER. This CDR3 contains 13 residues. CDR3 residues: CASGTTGTGELFF. The CDR3 DNA sequence: TGCGCCAGCGGGACAACCGGAACCGGGGAGCTGTTTTTT.

The CDR3 coding sequence is TGCAGTGCTAAAGCGAGCACTGAAGCTTTCTTT. It is translated as CSAKASTEAFF. The chain carries TRBV20-1 and TRBJ1-1, with no clear D. The CDR3 runs 11 residues. The V end lost 4 bases, the J end lost 4 bases, and 7 bases lay between the germline ends. CDR1 DFQATT and CDR2 SNEGSKA come from the germline V gene (reference sequence).